This TCR beta chain appears in the sequencing data of a study of Ad26.COV2.S vaccination and SARS-CoV-2 variants. About the research overall: As a participant in COV1001, the donor was in the Ad26.COV2.S trial arm. Intramuscular Ad26.COV2.S at 5x10^10 or 1x10^11 viral particles.

Study-wide results and caveats: Spike-specific TCR breadth ran higher among vaccine recipients than placebo recipients.

The CDR3 is 18 residues long. V was pared by 4 bases and J by 0 bases, with 19 bases between. CDR1 and CDR2 from the germline V gene are MNHEY and SMNVEV (reference sequence). Treatment defined: some 20 received Ad26.COV2.S at low or high dose, single or two shots; about 5 received placebo; per-sample allocation not given. Repertoires come from day 63 after the first vaccine or placebo injection. Its platform was an Ad26 vector, and its expressed antigen was Wuhan-strain SARS-CoV-2 spike. Generated by immunoSEQ multiplex PCR, the TCRdb table keeps only in-frame clones and is missing some. The table shows around 380,000 clones, with more than 85% occurring only once. In regard to this clone: Its specificity is not known.

This clonotype was obtained from a person between 18 and 65 years old who received the Ad26.COV2.S COVID-19 vaccine or a placebo. V usage is TRBV27 and J usage is TRBJ1-5; D is uncertain. This sample comprised peripheral blood, obtained in a trial of Ad26.COV2.S vaccine versus placebo. The CDR3 coding sequence is TGTGCCAGCAGTTCTGGGGTCGCTGGGCAGAATAGCAATCAGCCCCAGCATTTT. Protein product: CASSSGVAGQNSNQPQHF.